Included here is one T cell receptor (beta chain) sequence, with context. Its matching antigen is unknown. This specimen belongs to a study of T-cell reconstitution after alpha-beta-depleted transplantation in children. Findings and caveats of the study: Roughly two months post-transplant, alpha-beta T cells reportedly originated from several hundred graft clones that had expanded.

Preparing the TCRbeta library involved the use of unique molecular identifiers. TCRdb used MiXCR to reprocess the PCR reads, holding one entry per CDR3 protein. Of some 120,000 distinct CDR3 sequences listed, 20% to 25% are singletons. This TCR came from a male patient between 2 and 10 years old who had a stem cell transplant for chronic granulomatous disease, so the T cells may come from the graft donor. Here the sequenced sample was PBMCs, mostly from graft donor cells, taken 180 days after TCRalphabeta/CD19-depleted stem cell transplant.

The CDR3 protein is CASSPETGLSPQHF. The CDR3 DNA is TGTGCCAGCAGTCCGGAGACAGGGCTAAGCCCCCAGCATTTT. J is TRBJ1-5 and V is TRBV28; 7 nucleotides agree with TRBD1. The V and J ends lost 5 bases and 10 bases, in that order; junction bases with no gene match: 11. Germline lookup yields CDR1 MDHEN and CDR2 SYDVKM. CDR3 size: 14 residues.